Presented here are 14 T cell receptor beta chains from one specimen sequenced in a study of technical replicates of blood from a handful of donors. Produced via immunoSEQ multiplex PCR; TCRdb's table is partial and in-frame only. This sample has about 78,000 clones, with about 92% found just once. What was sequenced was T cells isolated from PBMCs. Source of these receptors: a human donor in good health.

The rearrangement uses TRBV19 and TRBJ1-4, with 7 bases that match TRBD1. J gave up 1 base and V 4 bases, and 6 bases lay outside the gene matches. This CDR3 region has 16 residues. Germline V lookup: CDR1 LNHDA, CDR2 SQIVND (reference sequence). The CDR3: CASSRDREGTNEKLFF. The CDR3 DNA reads TGTGCCAGTAGTAGAGACAGGGAGGGAACTAATGAAAAACTGTTTTTT.

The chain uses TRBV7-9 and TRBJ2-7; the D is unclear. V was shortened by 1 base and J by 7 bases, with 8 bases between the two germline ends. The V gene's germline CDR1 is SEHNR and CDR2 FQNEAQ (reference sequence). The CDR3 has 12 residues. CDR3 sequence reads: CASSLELREQYF. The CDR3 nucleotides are TGTGCCAGCAGCTTAGAGCTTCGGGAGCAGTACTTC. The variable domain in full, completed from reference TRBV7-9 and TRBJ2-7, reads DTGVSQNPRHKITKRGQNVTFRCDPISEHNRLYWYRQTLGQGPEFLTYFQNEAQLEKSRLLSDRFSAERPKGSFSTLEIQRTEQGDSAMYLCASSLELREQYFGPGTRLTVT.

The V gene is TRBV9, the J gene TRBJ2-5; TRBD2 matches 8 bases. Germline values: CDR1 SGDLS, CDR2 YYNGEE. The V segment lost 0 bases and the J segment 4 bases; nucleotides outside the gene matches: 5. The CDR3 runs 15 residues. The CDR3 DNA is TGTGCCAGCAGCGTAGACCAGCGGGAGATAGAGACCCAGTACTTC. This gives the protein CASSVDQREIETQYF.

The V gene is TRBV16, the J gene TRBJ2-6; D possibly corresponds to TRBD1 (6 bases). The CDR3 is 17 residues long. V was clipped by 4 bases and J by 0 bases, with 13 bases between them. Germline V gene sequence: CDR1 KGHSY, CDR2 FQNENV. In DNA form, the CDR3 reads TGTGCCAGCAGCCCCCCGACAGGAAGCTCTGGGGCCAACGTCCTGACTTTC. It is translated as CASSPPTGSSGANVLTF. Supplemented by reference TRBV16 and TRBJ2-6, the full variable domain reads GEEVAQTPKHLVRGEGQKAKLYCAPIKGHSYVFWYQQVLKNEFKFLISFQNENVFDETGMPKERFSAKCLPNSPCSLEIQATKLEDSAVYFCASSPPTGSSGANVLTFGAGSRLTVL.

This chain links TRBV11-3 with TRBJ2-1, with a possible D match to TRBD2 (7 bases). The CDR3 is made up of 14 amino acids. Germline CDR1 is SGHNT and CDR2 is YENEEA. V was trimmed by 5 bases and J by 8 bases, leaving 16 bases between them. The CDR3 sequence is CASSPLGGVHEQFF. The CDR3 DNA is TGTGCCAGCAGCCCCTTAGGGGGGGTCCATGAGCAGTTCTTC.

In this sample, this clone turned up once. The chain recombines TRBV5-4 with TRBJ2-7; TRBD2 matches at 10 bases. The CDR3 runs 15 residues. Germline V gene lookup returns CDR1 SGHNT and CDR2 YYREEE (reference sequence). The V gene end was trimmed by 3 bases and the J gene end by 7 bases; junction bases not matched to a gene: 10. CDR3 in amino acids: CASSSEREGQVEQYF. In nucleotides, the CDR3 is TGTGCCAGCAGCTCGGAGCGGGAGGGCCAGGTTGAGCAGTACTTC.

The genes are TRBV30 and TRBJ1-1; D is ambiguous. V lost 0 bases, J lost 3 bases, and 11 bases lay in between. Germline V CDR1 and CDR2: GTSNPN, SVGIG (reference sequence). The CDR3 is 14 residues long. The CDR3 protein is CAWSVRGFDTEAFF. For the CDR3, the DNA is TGTGCCTGGAGTGTACGAGGATTTGACACTGAAGCTTTCTTT.

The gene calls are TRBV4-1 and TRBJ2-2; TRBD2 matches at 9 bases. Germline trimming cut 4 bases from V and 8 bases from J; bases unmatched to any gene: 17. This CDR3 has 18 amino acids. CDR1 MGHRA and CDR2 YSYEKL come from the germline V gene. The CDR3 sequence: CASSPVSGRGIFGGELFF. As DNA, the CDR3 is TGCGCCAGCAGCCCTGTTAGCGGGAGAGGTATTTTTGGGGGGGAGCTGTTTTTT.

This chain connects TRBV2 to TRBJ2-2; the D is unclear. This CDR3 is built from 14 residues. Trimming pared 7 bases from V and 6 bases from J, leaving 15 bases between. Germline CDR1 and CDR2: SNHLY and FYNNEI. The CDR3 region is CASKLTISPGELFF. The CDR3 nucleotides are TGTGCCAGCAAACTTACTATCTCGCCCGGGGAGCTGTTTTTT.

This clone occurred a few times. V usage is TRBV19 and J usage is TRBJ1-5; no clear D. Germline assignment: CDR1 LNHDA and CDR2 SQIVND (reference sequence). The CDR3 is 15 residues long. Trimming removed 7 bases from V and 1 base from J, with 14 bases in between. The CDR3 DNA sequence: TGTGCCAGTACTGCATACGGGGAAAGCAATCAGCCCCAGCATTTT. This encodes CASTAYGESNQPQHF.

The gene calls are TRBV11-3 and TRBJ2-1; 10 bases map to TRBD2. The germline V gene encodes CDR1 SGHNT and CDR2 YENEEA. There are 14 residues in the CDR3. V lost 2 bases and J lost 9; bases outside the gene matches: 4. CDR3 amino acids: CASSLIAGGGEQFF. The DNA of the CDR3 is TGTGCCAGCAGCTTAATAGCGGGAGGAGGTGAGCAGTTCTTC.

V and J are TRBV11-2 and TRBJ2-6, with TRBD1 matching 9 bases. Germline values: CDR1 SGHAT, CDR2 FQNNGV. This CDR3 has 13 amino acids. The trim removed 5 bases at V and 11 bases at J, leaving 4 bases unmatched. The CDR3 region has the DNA TGTGCCAGCAGCGCGGGACAGGGAGACGTCCTGACTTTC. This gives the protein CASSAGQGDVLTF.

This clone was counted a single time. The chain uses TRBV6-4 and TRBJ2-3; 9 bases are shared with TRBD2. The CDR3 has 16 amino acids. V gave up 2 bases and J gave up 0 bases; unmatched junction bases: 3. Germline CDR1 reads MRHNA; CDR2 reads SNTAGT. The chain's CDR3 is CASSDVAGGSTDTQYF. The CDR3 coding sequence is TGTGCCAGCAGTGACGTGGCGGGAGGGAGCACAGATACGCAGTATTTT.

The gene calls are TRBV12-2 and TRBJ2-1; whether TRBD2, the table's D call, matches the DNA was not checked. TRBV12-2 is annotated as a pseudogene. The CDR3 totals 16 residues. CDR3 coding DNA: TGTGCAAGTCGCTTAGCTAGACTAGCGGGAGGTAATGAGCAGTTCTTC. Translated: CASRLARLAGGNEQFF.